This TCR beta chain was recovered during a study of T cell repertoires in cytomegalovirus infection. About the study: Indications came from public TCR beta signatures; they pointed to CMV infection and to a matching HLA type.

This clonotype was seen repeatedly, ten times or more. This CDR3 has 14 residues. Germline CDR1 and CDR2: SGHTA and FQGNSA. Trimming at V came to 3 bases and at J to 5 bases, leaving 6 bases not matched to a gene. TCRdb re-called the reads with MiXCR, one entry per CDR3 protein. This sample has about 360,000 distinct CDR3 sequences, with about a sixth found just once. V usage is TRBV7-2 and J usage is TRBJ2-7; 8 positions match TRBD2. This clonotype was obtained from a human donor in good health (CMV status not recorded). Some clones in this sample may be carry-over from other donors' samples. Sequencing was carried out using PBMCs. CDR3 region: CASSFFSGSDEQYF. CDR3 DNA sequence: TGTGCCAGCAGCTTTTTCAGCGGGAGCGACGAGCAGTACTTC.